This T cell receptor beta chain stems from a study of graft-versus-host responses after intestinal transplantation. CFSE-labeled responder cells (roughly 200,000) were plated with roughly 200,000 irradiated, violet-dye-labeled stimulator cells. At the end of the reaction, proliferating CFSE-low CD3+CD4+ and CD3+CD8+ responders were sorted. Trimming removed 3 bases at V and 8 bases at J, with 20 bases between. Germline lookup yields CDR1 SGHVS and CDR2 FNYEAQ. The CDR3 is made up of 16 amino acids. Assay: immunoSEQ multiplex PCR; the TCRdb copy retains only in-frame clones and omits some. In the table there are more than 10,000 clones, approximately 28% of which are singletons. Findings of the study overall: Some patients had graft-donor T cell macrochimerism. In their allografts, the ratios of graft-versus-host to host-versus-graft T cell clones were high. GvH clonotypes were identified within recipient marrow, with a subset emerging first in ileum or blood.

The chain combines TRBV7-6 with TRBJ2-1; D is possibly TRBD2 (6 bases). This specimen consisted of alloreactive CD8+ T cells from a mixed lymphocyte reaction culture, obtained before intestinal transplant. Subset specified: CFSE-low proliferating T cells sorted from roughly six-day pre-transplant mixed lymphocyte reaction (GvH or HvG direction). The receptor's source is a human patient who received an intestinal transplant. In DNA form, the CDR3 reads TGTGCCAGCAGCTTGTCTCGGGTAGCGGTAGGCGATGAGCAGTTCTTC. It translates to CASSLSRVAVGDEQFF.